This passage covers 13 T cell receptor beta chains from one sample sequenced in a study of OX40 agonist ivuxolimab in advanced cancers. Sequencing used immunoSEQ multiplex PCR; TCRdb keeps in-frame clones, though not all of them. The sample includes about 8,000 clones, approximately 90% of them seen just once. The sample here was CD4+ or CD8+ T cells sorted from blood, taken in a trial of the OX40 agonist ivuxolimab. These receptors were collected from an adult with an advanced solid tumor such as melanoma, head and neck, liver or kidney cancer.

This chain joins TRBV4-3 and TRBJ2-5; 9 nucleotides agree with TRBD2. The CDR3 covers 14 residues. Losses at the gene ends were 4 bases for V and 4 bases for J; bases not matched to a gene: 4. Germline CDR1 LGHNA, CDR2 YSLEER. The CDR3 nucleotides are TGCGCCAGCAGCCTCATGACTAGCGGAGAGACCCAGTACTTC. Translated: CASSLMTSGETQYF.

The rearrangement joins TRBV7-3 to TRBJ2-1; TRBD2 matches at 9 bases. The J segment lost 8 bases and the V segment lost 4 bases, leaving 12 bases of the junction unmatched. Germline V gene lookup returns CDR1 SGHTA and CDR2 FQGTGA. The CDR3 totals 16 residues. CDR3 loop: CASSSKMGTSIHEQFF. CDR3 DNA: TGTGCCAGCAGCTCCAAAATGGGGACTAGCATCCATGAGCAGTTCTTC.

J is TRBJ2-2 and V is TRBV7-3, with 9 nucleotides matching TRBD1. The CDR3 covers 16 residues. The germline gives CDR1 SGHTA, CDR2 FQGTGA. With V trimmed by 5 bases and J by 5 bases, 9 bases remained unmatched. Here the CDR3 reads CASSMTGTGLTGELFF. The DNA of the CDR3 is TGTGCCAGCAGCATGACCGGGACAGGGCTAACCGGGGAGCTGTTTTTT.

The chain couples TRBV7-8 to TRBJ2-3, with TRBD1 matching over 7 bases. There are 16 residues in the CDR3. CDR1 is SGHVS and CDR2 is FQNEAQ in the germline V gene. V was clipped by 5 bases and J by 4 bases; unmatched bases: 12. DNA for the CDR3: TGTGCCAGCAGCCCCCGCGACAGGGTGTCAGCAGATACGCAGTATTTT. As protein: CASSPRDRVSADTQYF.

This chain's CDR3 is CASSLGLQSSYEQYF. CDR3 coding DNA: TGTGCCAGCAGCTTAGGTCTTCAGAGCTCCTACGAGCAGTACTTC. The gene calls are TRBV7-2 and TRBJ2-7; D is unresolved. The ends were cut back, 1 base at V and 0 bases at J, with 10 bases in the middle. The CDR3 runs 15 residues. Germline-derived CDR1 and CDR2 are SGHTA and FQGNSA.

The chain has TRBV5-6 and TRBJ2-5, with a possible D match to TRBD1 (6 bases). Trimming took 1 base from V and 4 from J, leaving 14 bases between them. This CDR3 has 15 residues. Germline lookup yields CDR1 SGHDT and CDR2 YYEEEE. The DNA for the CDR3 is TGTGCCAGCAGCTTGCGCAACTTAGGGGGAGAGACCCAGTACTTC. Amino acid sequence: CASSLRNLGGETQYF.

The chain couples TRBV4-3 to TRBJ2-2; weak D call: TRBD1 (6 bases). Germline V gene lookup returns CDR1 LGHNA and CDR2 YSLEER. V lost 3 bases, J lost 1 base, and 12 bases lay in between. The CDR3 loop spans 16 amino acids. As DNA, the CDR3 is TGCGCCAGCAGCCACGGACAGTCCTGGAACACCGGGGAGCTGTTTTTT. Encoded protein: CASSHGQSWNTGELFF.

The chain joins TRBV28 to TRBJ2-5, with 9 bases fitting TRBD1. CDR1 is MDHEN and CDR2 is SYDVKM in the germline V gene. J was trimmed by 5 bases and V by 7 bases; bases with no gene match: 8. There are 14 residues in the CDR3. CDR3 in DNA: TGTGCCAGCACCAGGGGACAGGGCCTTGAGACCCAGTACTTC. This encodes CASTRGQGLETQYF.

V usage is TRBV19 and J usage is TRBJ1-1; unclear D gene. Trimming cost V 5 bases and J 3 bases, with 10 bases left between them. This CDR3 is built from 13 residues. Germline V gene sequence: CDR1 LNHDA, CDR2 SQIVND (reference sequence). The CDR3 coding sequence is TGTGCCAGTAGTGCCGACGACTACACTGAAGCTTTCTTT. It translates to CASSADDYTEAFF. Filled out from reference TRBV19 and TRBJ1-1, the complete variable domain reads DGGITQSPKYLFRKEGQNVTLSCEQNLNHDAMYWYRQDPGQGLRLIYYSQIVNDFQKGDIAEGYSVSREKKESFPLTVTSAQKNPTAFYLCASSADDYTEAFFGQGTRLTVV.

The rearrangement uses TRBV6-1 and TRBJ2-7; 7 positions agree with TRBD1. Trimming at V came to 7 bases and at J to 0 bases, leaving 3 bases not matched to a gene. Germline-derived CDR1 and CDR2 are MNHNS and SASEGT. The CDR3 length is 13 residues. The CDR3 reads CASKDRSSYEQYF. CDR3 nucleotide sequence: TGTGCCAGCAAGGACAGGAGCTCCTACGAGCAGTACTTC.

The rearrangement links TRBV7-9 to TRBJ2-7; 11 positions match TRBD1. The CDR3 has 16 residues. Germline V gene lookup returns CDR1 SEHNR and CDR2 FQNEAQ (reference sequence). V was clipped by 5 bases and J by 2 bases; unmatched bases: 8. The DNA of the CDR3 is TGTGCCAGCAGCCCCCTCCGGGACAGGGGGACCTACGAGCAGTACTTC. Translated, it gives CASSPLRDRGTYEQYF.

The chain combines TRBV20-1 with TRBJ1-2, with a tentative D call TRBD1 (6 bases). This CDR3 is built from 11 residues. V shed 5 bases and J shed 7 bases, with 11 bases lying between them. Germline V gene lookup returns CDR1 DFQATT and CDR2 SNEGSKA (reference sequence). CDR3 protein: CSAFPGAGYTF. The CDR3 DNA follows: TGCAGTGCTTTTCCAGGGGCTGGCTACACCTTC.

This chain connects TRBV9 to TRBJ1-2, with D unresolved. Germline V gives CDR1 SGDLS, CDR2 YYNGEE. The CDR3 extends over 16 amino acids. Trimming cost V 4 bases and J 5 bases, with 21 bases left between them. The DNA of the CDR3 is TGTGCCAGCAGCCGCCAAACTTGGGGAATAGGGTATGGCTACACCTTC. Protein sequence: CASSRQTWGIGYGYTF.